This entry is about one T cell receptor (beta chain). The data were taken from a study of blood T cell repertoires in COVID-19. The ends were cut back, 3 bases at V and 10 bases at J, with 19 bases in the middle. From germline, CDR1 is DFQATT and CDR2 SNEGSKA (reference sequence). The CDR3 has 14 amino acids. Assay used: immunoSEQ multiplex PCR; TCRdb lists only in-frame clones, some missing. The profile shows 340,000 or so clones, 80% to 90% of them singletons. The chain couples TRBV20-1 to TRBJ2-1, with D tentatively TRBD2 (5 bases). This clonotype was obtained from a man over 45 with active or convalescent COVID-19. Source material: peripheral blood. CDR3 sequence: CSASRRATNKEQFF. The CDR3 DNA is TGCAGTGCTAGTCGGCGGGCGACCAATAAGGAGCAGTTCTTC.